This TCR beta chain was identified during a study of blood T cell repertoires in COVID-19. CDR1 is KGHSH, CDR2 LQKENI, per germline. V was clipped by 2 bases and J by 0 bases; unmatched bases: 6. There are 17 residues in the CDR3. Authors' methods: Estimation of nucleated cell counts was performed using reference gene primer amplification. The method was immunoSEQ multiplex PCR; TCRdb's version includes in-frame clones alone and lacks a portion of them. V, J and clone size were drawn from that table, and D and trimming were deduced from the DNA. The sample records some 86,000 clones, approximately 90% being singletons.

Sequenced: peripheral blood. This clonotype was obtained from a human donor with active COVID-19. The donor label of this sample is uncertain. The rearrangement joins TRBV18 to TRBJ1-4, with 7 bases fitting TRBD1. The CDR3, as DNA: TGTGCCAGCTCACCAACGGACAGGATAGCAACTAATGAAAAACTGTTTTTT. It translates to CASSPTDRIATNEKLFF.